This TCR beta chain was obtained from a study of OX40 agonist ivuxolimab in advanced cancers. This table comes from immunoSEQ multiplex PCR, and its TCRdb copy is limited to in-frame clones, with some not included. The sample holds 20,000 to 25,000 clones, approximately 87% seen once. Trimming shortened V by 3 bases and J by 7 bases, and 14 bases separated the two germline ends. Germline CDR1 is SGHRS and CDR2 is YFSETQ. The CDR3 is 15 amino acids. Sequences were derived from CD4+ or CD8+ T cells sorted from blood, sampled in a trial of the OX40 agonist ivuxolimab. This sequence was found in an adult with an advanced solid tumor such as melanoma, head and neck, liver or kidney cancer. The chain uses TRBV5-1 and TRBJ1-6; tentatively, D is TRBD1 (6 bases). The CDR3 nucleotides are TGCGCCAGCAGCTCCACCCAGGGGTGGAATTCACCCCTCCACTTT. This codes for CASSSTQGWNSPLHF.